This T cell receptor beta chain came from a study of shared clonotypes between healthy human individuals. CD8 cells classed as naive were CD45RO-negative and positively selected for CCR7, excluding terminally differentiated effector memory CD45RA+ cells. V was clipped by 2 bases and J by 5 bases; unmatched bases: 7. This CDR3 region has 16 residues. Germline V lookup: CDR1 SGHRS, CDR2 YFSETQ. This table comes from immunoSEQ multiplex PCR, and its TCRdb copy is limited to in-frame clones, with some not included. This table holds a few million clones, roughly 95% found once. V usage is TRBV5-1 and J usage is TRBJ2-7; 13 bases are a match to TRBD2. The sequence was obtained from a man aged 18 to 29 in good health. Some clones in this sample may be carry-over from other donors' samples. Sequencing used naive CD8+ T cells from PBMCs. The CDR3 sequence is CASSLWTSGSVDEQYF. CDR3 coding DNA: TGCGCCAGCAGCTTATGGACTAGCGGGAGTGTTGACGAGCAGTACTTC.